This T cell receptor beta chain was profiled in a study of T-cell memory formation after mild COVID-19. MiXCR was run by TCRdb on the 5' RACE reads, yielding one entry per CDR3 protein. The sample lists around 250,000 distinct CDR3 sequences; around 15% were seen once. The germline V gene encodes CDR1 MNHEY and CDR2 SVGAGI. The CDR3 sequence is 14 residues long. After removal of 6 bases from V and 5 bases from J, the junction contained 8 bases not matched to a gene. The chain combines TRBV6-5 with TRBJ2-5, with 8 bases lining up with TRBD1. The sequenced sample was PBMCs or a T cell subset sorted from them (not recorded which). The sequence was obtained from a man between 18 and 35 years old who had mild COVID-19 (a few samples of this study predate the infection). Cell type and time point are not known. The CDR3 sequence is CASSPSRDRETQYF. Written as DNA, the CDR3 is TGTGCCAGCAGCCCGTCTAGGGACAGGGAGACCCAGTACTTC.